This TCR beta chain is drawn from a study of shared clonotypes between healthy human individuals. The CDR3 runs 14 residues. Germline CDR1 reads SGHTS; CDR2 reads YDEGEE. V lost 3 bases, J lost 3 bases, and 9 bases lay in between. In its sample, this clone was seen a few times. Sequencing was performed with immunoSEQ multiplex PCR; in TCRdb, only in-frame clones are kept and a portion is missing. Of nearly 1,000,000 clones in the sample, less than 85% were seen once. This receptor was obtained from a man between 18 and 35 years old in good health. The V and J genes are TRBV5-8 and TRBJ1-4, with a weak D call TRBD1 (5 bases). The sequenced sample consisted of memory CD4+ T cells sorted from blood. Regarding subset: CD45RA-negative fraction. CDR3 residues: CASSWDGANEKLFF. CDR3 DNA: TGTGCCAGCAGCTGGGACGGAGCTAATGAAAAACTGTTTTTT. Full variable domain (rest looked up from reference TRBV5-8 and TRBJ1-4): EAGVTQSPTHLIKTRGQQATLRCSPISGHTSVYWYQQALGLGLQFLLWYDEGEERNRGNFPPRFSGRQFPNYSSELNVNALELEDSALYLCASSWDGANEKLFFGSGTQLSVL.